Listed here are 28 T cell receptor beta chains from one sample, sequenced in a study of T cells in Graves' hyperthyroidism and ophthalmopathy. Template material for amplifying TCR beta CDR3 regions consisted of RNA transcripts. The primer set for the first-round RT-PCR of the TCR CDR3 was HTBI. TCRdb reprocessed the multiplex PCR reads via MiXCR and lists one record per CDR3 protein. The sample holds 480,000 or so distinct CDR3 sequences, approximately 48% seen once. The sample comprised peripheral blood or thyroid tissue (not recorded which). These TCRs come from an adult woman with Graves' disease, either hyperthyroidism or ophthalmopathy (not recorded which).

Only a few counts were recorded for this clonotype. This chain joins TRBV10-3 and TRBJ2-7, with TRBD1 identical over 8 bases. Unmatched junction bases numbered 9, after V lost 7 bases and J lost 4 bases. This CDR3 is 14 amino acids long. Germline assignment: CDR1 ENHRY and CDR2 SYGVKD. CDR3 sequence (DNA): TGTGCCATCACCCGAGGACAGGGAGGTTACGAGCAGTACTTC. It specifies CAITRGQGGYEQYF.

The chain links TRBV7-9 to TRBJ1-1, with a possible D match to TRBD1 (5 bases). Germline V gene sequence: CDR1 SEHNR, CDR2 FQNEAQ (reference sequence). The CDR3 is 12 amino acids. The V end lost 5 bases, the J end lost 6 bases, and 10 bases lay between the germline ends. DNA for the CDR3: TGTGCCAGCAGCCCGGACAAGGCTGAAGCTTTCTTT. It translates to CASSPDKAEAFF.

Points on this clonotype: One junction end does not reproduce the germline sequence, and a read error may be involved. The genes are TRBV29-1 and TRBJ1-1, with D uncertain. This CDR3 region has 11 residues. Germline CDR1 is SQVTM and CDR2 is ANQGSEA. The CDR3 sequence: CSLAHNTKAFF. The CDR3 DNA reads as TGCAGCTTAGCACATAACACTAAAGCTTTCTTT.

This clonotype was observed at least ten times. This chain links TRBV20-1 with TRBJ1-4; 11 bases are shared with TRBD1. Germline lookup yields CDR1 DFQATT and CDR2 SNEGSKA (reference sequence). V lost 5 bases, J lost 8 bases, and 13 bases stayed unmatched. CDR3 length equals 16 residues. This CDR3 is CSAVPEGQGAWEKLFF. The CDR3 region has the DNA TGCAGTGCTGTTCCCGAAGGACAGGGGGCGTGGGAAAAACTGTTTTTT.

The chain links TRBV29-1 to TRBJ2-3; 7 nucleotides agree with TRBD2. V lost 1 base, J lost 2 bases, and 3 bases stayed unmatched. This CDR3 is 14 amino acids long. The germline V gene has CDR1 SQVTM and CDR2 ANQGSEA. The chain's CDR3 is CSVEAGGFTDTQYF. CDR3 DNA sequence: TGCAGCGTTGAAGCGGGAGGATTCACAGATACGCAGTATTTT.

The chain has TRBV28 and TRBJ1-1; 9 bases agree with TRBD1. Germline V gives CDR1 MDHEN, CDR2 SYDVKM. The CDR3 loop spans 14 amino acids. The V and J ends lost 6 bases and 4 bases, in that order; junction bases with no gene match: 6. CDR3 loop: CASRTQGAGTEAFF. In DNA form, the CDR3 reads TGTGCCAGCAGAACACAGGGGGCAGGCACTGAAGCTTTCTTT.

About this clonotype: One end of the junction fails to match germline, which may point to a read error. The chain employs TRBV19 and TRBJ1-5; D is uncertain. The CDR3 consists of 13 residues. CDR1 and CDR2 from the germline V gene are LNHDA and SQIVND (reference sequence). The CDR3 DNA reads as TGTGACAGTAGTCCCGGAGTGAATCAGCCCCAGCATTTT. Amino acids: CDSSPGVNQPQHF.

This chain joins TRBV23-1 and TRBJ1-2, with TRBD1 identical over 8 bases. TRBV23-1 counts as an open reading frame of uncertain function. This CDR3 has 15 residues. The V segment lost 5 bases and the J segment 4 bases; nucleotides outside the gene matches: 9. CDR3 region: CASSSGGPGTYGYTF. The CDR3 coding sequence is TGCGCCAGCAGTTCAGGGGGCCCAGGGACCTATGGCTACACCTTC.

The chain employs TRBV7-8 and TRBJ1-1; D remains unclear. In germline, CDR1 is SGHVS, CDR2 FQNEAQ. This CDR3 spans 12 amino acids. The V and J ends lost 5 bases and 8 bases respectively, with 12 bases between them. The DNA of the CDR3 is TGTGCCAGCAGCCCGAGGACGGAAGAAGCTTTCTTT. Residues: CASSPRTEEAFF. Variable domain in full (rest from reference TRBV7-8 and TRBJ1-1): GAGVSQSPRYKVAKRGQDVALRCDPISGHVSLFWYQQALGQGPEFLTYFQNEAQLDKSGLPSDRFFAERPEGSVSTLKIQRTQQEDSAVYLCASSPRTEEAFFGQGTRLTVV.

The V and J genes are TRBV7-9 and TRBJ2-5; weak D call: TRBD1 (5 bases). This CDR3 has 14 residues. Germline CDR1 reads SEHNR; CDR2 reads FQNEAQ (reference sequence). Trimming removed 5 bases from V and 5 bases from J, with 15 bases in between. CDR3 protein: CASSLVGPGETQYF. CDR3 DNA sequence: TGTGCCAGCAGCCTCGTGGGGCCTGGGGAGACCCAGTACTTC.

Of note for this clonotype: At one of its ends the junction is not consistent with the germline gene, which may arise from a read error. V is TRBV24-1 and J is TRBJ2-5, with TRBD2 matching over 15 bases. The CDR3 has 15 amino acids. Germline CDR1 is KGHDR and CDR2 is SFDVKD. CDR3 amino acids: CAISRTSGGAETQYF. The CDR3 region has the DNA TGTGCCATCAGTCGGACTAGCGGGGGGGCGGAGACCCAGTACTTC.

This clonotype appeared a few times. The rearrangement uses TRBV9 and TRBJ2-7; 14 nucleotides align to TRBD2. Germline V gene lookup returns CDR1 SGDLS and CDR2 YYNGEE. The junction had 6 bases not matched to a gene; V was cut back by 4 bases and J by 9 bases. The CDR3 consists of 14 residues. CDR3 sequence reads: CASSTGLAGVGQYF. The CDR3 DNA follows: TGTGCCAGCAGCACGGGACTAGCGGGAGTTGGGCAGTACTTC.

V usage is TRBV24-1 and J usage is TRBJ2-7; D is possibly TRBD1 (6 bases). Germline V lookup: CDR1 KGHDR, CDR2 SFDVKD. This CDR3 is built from 13 residues. V lost 5 bases and J lost 4, with 11 bases in between. The CDR3 DNA sequence: TGTGCCACCAGTGCTGGGACACCTTACGAGCAGTACTTC. Translation gives CATSAGTPYEQYF.

J is TRBJ2-2 and V is TRBV4-1; TRBD2 matches at 11 bases. This CDR3 region has 21 residues. The ends lost 0 bases at V and 5 bases at J; junction bases unmatched: 17. Germline V lookup: CDR1 MGHRA, CDR2 YSYEKL. As DNA, the CDR3 is TGCGCCAGCAGCCAAGAAGCCGGGACAGGCGGGACTAGCGGTTCAACCGGGGAGCTGTTTTTT. The encoded protein is CASSQEAGTGGTSGSTGELFF.

This clonotype has a count of ten or more. The V gene is TRBV6-6, the J gene TRBJ1-2; D possibly corresponds to TRBD1 (6 bases). Between the trimmed V and J ends, which lost 3 bases and 8 bases, there was a span of 16 bases. This CDR3 is 14 amino acids long. The germline V gene encodes CDR1 MNHNY and CDR2 SVGAGI (reference sequence). The CDR3 DNA follows: TGTGCCAGCAGTTATACCCGAACCCAGGGGGGCTACACCTTC. Encoded protein: CASSYTRTQGGYTF.

This chain uses TRBV12-3 or TRBV12-4 with TRBJ1-5; TRBD1 matches at 10 bases. There are 15 residues in the CDR3. Germline trimming cut 7 bases from V and 9 bases from J; bases unmatched to any gene: 12. CDR3 nucleotide sequence: TGTGCCAGCACCATAAGTGGGACAGGGGACCCGCCCCAGCATTTT. Encoded protein: CASTISGTGDPPQHF.

This clonotype was observed at least ten times. The rearrangement uses TRBV7-2 and TRBJ1-2, with D perhaps matching TRBD1 (5 bases). This CDR3 has 14 amino acids. Germline-derived CDR1 and CDR2 are SGHTA and FQGNSA. V was pared by 1 base and J by 4 bases, with 10 bases between. The CDR3 coding sequence is TGTGCCAGCAGCTTAGGCCCAGGGACCTATGGCTACACCTTC. This translates into CASSLGPGTYGYTF.

This clonotype showed up just once. The chain uses TRBV7-9 and TRBJ2-7, with 7 bases aligning to TRBD2. This CDR3 spans 17 amino acids. Germline V gene data show CDR1 as SEHNR and CDR2 as FQNEAQ (reference sequence). The J segment lost 0 bases and the V segment lost 5 bases, leaving 13 bases of the junction unmatched. In nucleotides, the CDR3 is TGTGCCAGCAGCCCGAGGGAGGGCGGGAAGAGCTCCTACGAGCAGTACTTC. Its protein is CASSPREGGKSSYEQYF.

The sample holds many counts of this clonotype. The chain is built from TRBV7-2 and TRBJ2-7; 8 bases align to TRBD1. This CDR3 has 15 residues. J was trimmed by 1 base and V by 5 bases; bases with no gene match: 7. The germline V gene has CDR1 SGHTA and CDR2 FQGNSA. CDR3 sequence reads: CASSPRDRLSYEQYF. The CDR3 DNA reads as TGTGCCAGCAGCCCCCGGGACAGGTTATCCTACGAGCAGTACTTC.

The chain couples TRBV2 to TRBJ1-2; 7 nucleotides line up with TRBD1. Trimming at V came to 3 bases and at J to 7 bases, leaving 5 bases not matched to a gene. Germline V gene sequence: CDR1 SNHLY, CDR2 FYNNEI. The CDR3 totals 13 residues. The DNA for the CDR3 is TGTGCCAGCAGTGACAGGGGGAGGCTTGGCTACACCTTC. It encodes CASSDRGRLGYTF.

The chain employs TRBV7-9 and TRBJ2-5, with D possibly matching TRBD2 (5 bases). The germline V gene encodes CDR1 SEHNR and CDR2 FQNEAQ (reference sequence). V was trimmed by 5 bases and J by 0 bases, leaving 10 bases between them. CDR3 length: 14 amino acids. The CDR3, as DNA: TGTGCCAGCAGCCCCCCTAGCTACCAAGAGACCCAGTACTTC. Translated, it gives CASSPPSYQETQYF. Full variable domain (rest looked up from reference TRBV7-9 and TRBJ2-5): DTGVSQNPRHKITKRGQNVTFRCDPISEHNRLYWYRQTLGQGPEFLTYFQNEAQLEKSRLLSDRFSAERPKGSFSTLEIQRTEQGDSAMYLCASSPPSYQETQYFGPGTRLLVL.

The chain has TRBV7-3 and TRBJ1-5, with 8 bases fitting TRBD1. The CDR3 covers 15 residues. The germline CDR1 and CDR2 sequences are SGHTA and FQGTGA. J gave up 8 bases and V 5 bases, and 11 bases lay outside the gene matches. The CDR3 is CASSEQGGAGEPQHF. Here the CDR3 DNA reads TGTGCCAGCAGCGAACAGGGGGGGGCCGGGGAGCCCCAGCATTTT.

In this sample, this clonotype turned up many times. The gene calls are TRBV7-9 and TRBJ1-2; no reliable D call. The germline V and J ends were trimmed by 2 bases and 7 bases, with 11 bases remaining between them. Germline-derived CDR1 and CDR2 are SEHNR and FQNEAQ (reference sequence). The CDR3 is made up of 13 amino acids. CDR3 loop: CASSLTGDGGYTF. The CDR3 DNA is TGTGCCAGCAGCTTAACTGGGGATGGTGGCTACACCTTC. Full variable domain (rest looked up from reference TRBV7-9 and TRBJ1-2): DTGVSQNPRHKITKRGQNVTFRCDPISEHNRLYWYRQTLGQGPEFLTYFQNEAQLEKSRLLSDRFSAERPKGSFSTLEIQRTEQGDSAMYLCASSLTGDGGYTFGSGTRLTVV.

Concerning this clonotype: At one boundary the junction diverges from the germline segment, which might be a read error. The chain links TRBV7-2 to TRBJ2-7; 8 positions match TRBD2. The germline V gene has CDR1 SGHTA and CDR2 FQGNSA. The CDR3 covers 15 residues. Here the CDR3 DNA reads TGTGCCAGCAGTTTAGCGGGACCTACCTCCTACGAGCAGTACTTC. This sequence encodes CASSLAGPTSYEQYF.

The V call is TRBV5-1, the J call TRBJ2-2, with D uncertain. Germline CDR1 SGHRS, CDR2 YFSETQ. The V gene lost 6 bases and the J gene lost 0 bases, with 9 bases spanning the gap. The CDR3 contains 14 residues. The CDR3: CASTDPANTGELFF. In DNA, the CDR3 is TGCGCCAGCACCGACCCTGCGAACACCGGGGAGCTGTTTTTT. Full variable domain (rest looked up from reference TRBV5-1 and TRBJ2-2): KAGVTQTPRYLIKTRGQQVTLSCSPISGHRSVSWYQQTPGQGLQFLFEYFSETQRNKGNFPGRFSGRQFSNSRSEMNVSTLELGDSALYLCASTDPANTGELFFGEGSRLTVL.

The rearrangement joins TRBV11-2 to TRBJ2-7; possible D gene TRBD2, 6 bases. The better agreement between TRBJ2-1 and the DNA end casts doubt on the J call. Germline lookup yields CDR1 SGHAT and CDR2 FQNNGV. The CDR3 is made up of 16 amino acids. CDR3: CASSLDLRGVLYEQFF. DNA for the CDR3: TGTGCCAGCAGCTTAGATTTGCGGGGTGTCCTTTACGAGCAGTTCTTC.

This clonotype has a count of ten or more. One junction end disagrees with the germline gene, perhaps due to a read error. The V and J genes are TRBV6-6 and TRBJ1-2; D is undetermined. Germline CDR1 MNHNY, CDR2 SVGAGI (reference sequence). This CDR3 has 12 amino acids. CDR3 coding DNA: TGCCGAGGTGCCGGGGTTAACTATGGCTACACCTTC. Residues: CRGAGVNYGYTF.

For this clonotype: A read error may explain this, as a much larger clone is one base away. This chain links TRBV12-5 with TRBJ2-7, with a tentative D call TRBD1 (6 bases). This CDR3 spans 12 amino acids. Germline lookup yields CDR1 LGHNT and CDR2 FRNRAP. The germline V and J ends were trimmed by 8 bases and 2 bases, with 10 bases remaining between them. The CDR3 spells CASKAGAYEQYF. The CDR3 region has the DNA TGTGCTAGTAAAGCAGGGGCCTACGAGCAGTACTTC.